This TCR beta chain was recorded in a study of blood T cell repertoires in COVID-19 (dated by TCRdb to 2018 to 2021). Turning to the overall study: The collaborator samples originated in the United States, Italy and Spain and spanned the acute and convalescent phases of COVID-19. Samples came from the ongoing ImmuneRACE study (first 160 participants) plus 1,254 subjects from 6 global collaborators. Where available, HLA class I and class II types were taken from metadata supplied by the sample provider and were not determined by assay-based typing. A de-identified subject ID, COVID-19 status, age in years and sex were almost always included in the sample metadata. The dataset comprised deeply sampled blood TCRbeta repertoires from subjects exposed to, actively infected with, or recovered from COVID-19. The material from the prospective study consisted of cDNA or gDNA derived from T cells, B-cell-depleted T cells, or PBMCs. The repertoires were released in a freely available public database meant as a resource for research on the immune response to SARS-CoV-2. Study-wide findings and limitations: Clinical and demographic metadata were provided uncurated, with the amount varying by source and participant.

The immunoSEQ Assay, a bias-controlled multiplex PCR, was used to amplify TCRbeta CDR3 regions from genomic DNA. For the original study's pipeline: Within the assay, amplification of reference gene primers was used to estimate how many nucleated cells each sample contained. Sequence reads were collapsed and filtered to measure the absolute abundance of every unique TCRbeta CDR3 rearrangement. For each sample, productive Simpson clonality was calculated as the square root of Simpson's diversity index over productive rearrangements. TCRdb obtained this table from immuneACCESS and retained in-frame rearrangements with V and J assigned. These tables miss some clones; where compared with another copy, unresolved V genes account for less than half of the shortfall, and the remainder is unexplained. The DNA was the basis for D and trimming; V, J and clone size are from that table. In all, the sample holds 140,000 to 150,000 clones, and over 70% of those were seen once. The ten most abundant clones make up approximately 3.6% of the sample.

Another Seattle source contributed samples from volunteer blood donors who had recovered from COVID-19. Each collaborating institution followed its own protocols to collect whole blood in K2EDTA tubes. For TCRbeta analysis, collaborator samples were shipped as frozen whole blood, as isolated PBMCs, or as DNA extracted from either sample type. In the case of this clone: Its antigen is unknown. Base qualities are not at hand, and no much larger clone is one base apart.

The CDR3 runs 13 amino acids, cysteine and phenylalanine included. Of all the DNA, just the CDR3 is kept, 39 bases in frame from base 1. V drops 0 bases and J drops 9 bases, leaving 10 bases in between. From a lookup of the germline V gene, CDR1 and CDR2 are SGHDN and FVKESK. The TCR originated in a man aged 70 or older who had recovered from COVID-19. Sequenced sample: peripheral blood. Here the chain combines TRBV14 and TRBJ2-3, and perhaps TRBD1 as D gene, on 6 matching bases. The base sequence is TGTGCCAGCAGCCAAGATAGGGACACGACGCAGTATTTT. Its protein reads: CASSQDRDTTQYF.